These 26 T cell receptor beta chains were sequenced from one sample in a study of cytomegalovirus exposure and HLA in healthy donors (TCRdb year 2017). The library was built by means of the immunoSEQ multiplex PCR assay. A mixture of 60 forward primers for TCR Vbeta segments and 13 reverse primers for TCR Jbeta segments was used in the multiplex PCR. The source is immuneACCESS, and TCRdb retained only in-frame sequences with V and J called. Part of the clones is not carried over; for the studies checked, unresolved V genes explain less than half of this, and the remainder is unexplained. Present in this sample are some 210,000 clones, 80% to 90% of which were seen just once. The top ten clones comprise about 1.2% of the sample. The sample consisted of PBMCs. Every receptor here comes from a man between 25 and 39 years old in good health and CMV-seronegative.

The chain is built from TRBV28 and TRBJ2-7, with 10 bases fitting TRBD1. Losses at the gene ends were 5 bases for V and 7 bases for J; bases not matched to a gene: 5. There are 13 residues in the CDR3. From germline, CDR1 is MDHEN and CDR2 SYDVKM. The chain's CDR3 is CASSTGQGGEQYF. The CDR3 nucleotides read TGTGCCAGCAGTACCGGACAGGGGGGTGAGCAGTACTTC.

Concerning this clone: An end of the junction does not agree with germline; a read error may underlie this. The V gene is TRBV7-9, the J gene TRBJ2-1, with D maybe TRBD2 (6 bases). The CDR3 has 14 amino acids. CDR1 is SEHNR and CDR2 is FQNEAQ in the germline V gene (reference sequence). The CDR3 coding sequence is TGTGTCAGCAGCTTAGATCCCGCGGCGGGAGAGCAGTTCTTC. This translates into CVSSLDPAAGEQFF.

The chain is built from TRBV7-9 and TRBJ1-4; D is uncertain. CDR1 is SEHNR, CDR2 FQNEAQ, per germline (reference sequence). V lost 9 bases, J lost 0 bases, and 17 bases lay in between. CDR3 size: 16 residues. The CDR3 DNA reads as TGTGCCAGTTCGAGTGATTCCTTAGCAACTAATGAAAAACTGTTTTTT. Amino acids: CASSSDSLATNEKLFF.

In its sample, this clone was seen a few times. The chain uses TRBV29-1 and TRBJ2-3; 7 bases are a match to TRBD2. CDR1 and CDR2 from the germline V gene are SQVTM and ANQGSEA. This CDR3 is 15 amino acids long. Unmatched junction bases numbered 8, after V lost 4 bases and J lost 1 base. CDR3: CSVAGTKTGTDTQYF. In nucleotides, the CDR3 is TGCAGCGTTGCCGGGACTAAGACCGGCACAGATACGCAGTATTTT.

The table lists this clone with a few counts. The V call is TRBV7-2, the J call TRBJ2-5; TRBD2 agrees at 9 bases. V was clipped by 4 bases and J by 4 bases; unmatched bases: 7. Germline V lookup: CDR1 SGHTA, CDR2 FQGNSA. The CDR3 is 15 residues long. The CDR3 spells CASSSRGGGRETQYF. CDR3 in DNA: TGTGCCAGCAGCTCCCGCGGGGGGGGACGAGAGACCCAGTACTTC. The whole variable domain, remainder taken from reference TRBV7-2 and TRBJ2-5, is GAGVSQSPSNKVTEKGKDVELRCDPISGHTALYWYRQSLGQGLEFLIYFQGNSAPDKSGLPSDRFSAERTGGSVSTLTIQRTQQEDSAVYLCASSSRGGGRETQYFGPGTRLLVL.

This chain's CDR3 is CASSLRTSGNLGDLETQYF. The CDR3 DNA reads as TGTGCCAGCAGCTTAAGGACTAGCGGGAATTTAGGTGATTTGGAGACCCAGTACTTC. The rearrangement links TRBV11-2 to TRBJ2-5; TRBD2 aligns across 12 bases. The CDR3 spans 19 residues. The germline V gene encodes CDR1 SGHAT and CDR2 FQNNGV. Losses at the gene ends were 2 bases for V and 5 bases for J; bases not matched to a gene: 15.

The rearrangement uses TRBV5-1 and TRBJ2-3, with D possibly being TRBD2 (6 bases). CDR1 and CDR2 (germline): SGHRS, YFSETQ. The CDR3 extends over 13 amino acids. The germline V and J ends were trimmed by 4 bases and 9 bases, with 15 bases remaining between them. This CDR3 reads CASSPDRAGTQYF. The DNA for the CDR3 is TGCGCCAGCAGCCCGGACCGGGCGGGGACGCAGTATTTT.

This chain connects TRBV6-1 to TRBJ1-2; D is uncertain. From germline, CDR1 is MNHNS and CDR2 SASEGT. V was pared by 1 base and J by 4 bases, with 13 bases between. This CDR3 has 15 amino acids. The CDR3 loop reads CASSEVWARSYGYTF. In DNA, the CDR3 is TGTGCCAGCAGTGAAGTTTGGGCCAGGTCCTATGGCTACACCTTC.

The chain employs TRBV5-1 and TRBJ2-1, with D tentatively TRBD1 (6 bases). Germline CDR1 reads SGHRS; CDR2 reads YFSETQ. The V gene lost 0 bases and the J gene lost 9 bases, with 7 bases spanning the gap. The CDR3 totals 12 residues. CDR3 sequence (DNA): TGCGCCAGCAGCTTGGCCAGGGGTGAGCAGTTCTTC. Its protein is CASSLARGEQFF.

About this clone itself: At one end the junction does not follow the germline gene, possibly because of a read error. CDR3 sequence (DNA): TGTTCCAGCAGCTTAATTGGTTCCAGAATGGCAGATACGCAGTATTTT. It encodes CSSSLIGSRMADTQYF. The gene calls are TRBV7-9 and TRBJ2-3; D is ambiguous. CDR1 and CDR2 from the germline V gene are SEHNR and FQNEAQ (reference sequence). The CDR3 runs to 16 residues.

A note on this clone: This sample includes further DNA sequences coding for the same CDR3. The V gene is TRBV7-2, the J gene TRBJ2-5; no reliable D call. This CDR3 comprises 13 residues. In germline, CDR1 is SGHTA, CDR2 FQGNSA. Trimming removed 1 base from V and 5 bases from J, with 8 bases in between. The CDR3 spells CASSLVVTETQYF. The CDR3 DNA is TGTGCCAGCAGCTTAGTAGTAACGGAGACCCAGTACTTC.

This chain joins TRBV9 and TRBJ1-6; 7 bases map to TRBD1. CDR3 length: 17 residues. V lost 0 bases and J lost 7; bases outside the gene matches: 10. The germline CDR1 and CDR2 sequences are SGDLS and YYNGEE. Written as DNA, the CDR3 is TGTGCCAGCAGCGTAGGCCTTGGGAAGGGGGCCAATTCACCCCTCCACTTT. This codes for CASSVGLGKGANSPLHF.

This clone is a singleton in its sample. V usage is TRBV7-9 and J usage is TRBJ2-1; TRBD1 matches 7 bases. In germline, CDR1 is SEHNR, CDR2 FQNEAQ (reference sequence). The CDR3 sequence is 14 residues long. J was trimmed by 3 bases and V by 7 bases; bases with no gene match: 6. The chain's CDR3 is CASNPGQSYNEQFF. The DNA of the CDR3 is TGTGCCAGCAACCCGGGACAGAGCTACAATGAGCAGTTCTTC.

The chain combines TRBV5-3 with TRBJ1-2; TRBD1 is a possible D gene (5 bases). TRBV5-3 is filed as an ORF, its function uncertain. This CDR3 contains 12 residues. V was shortened by 1 base and J by 8 bases, with 9 bases between the two germline ends. CDR3 nucleotide sequence: TGTGCCAGAAGCTTGCCAGGGCACGGCTACACCTTC. Translated: CARSLPGHGYTF.

J is TRBJ2-1 and V is TRBV27; tentative D call: TRBD1 (6 bases). The germline V and J ends were trimmed by 2 bases and 15 bases, with 17 bases remaining between them. The CDR3 totals 13 residues. The germline gives CDR1 MNHEY, CDR2 SMNVEV (reference sequence). In nucleotides, the CDR3 is TGTGCCAGCAGTTTACCTAACAGGGTTCGGCTGTTCTTC. The encoded protein is CASSLPNRVRLFF.

This sequence joins TRBV12-5 and TRBJ2-4; 12 bases fit TRBD2. This CDR3 spans 17 amino acids. V gave up 2 bases and J gave up 4 bases; unmatched junction bases: 6. Germline V gene data show CDR1 as LGHNT and CDR2 as FRNRAP. The CDR3 DNA follows: TGTGCTAGTGGTTTGCCCAGGACTAGCGGGATGAAAAACATTCAGTACTTC. It yields the protein CASGLPRTSGMKNIQYF.

The chain couples TRBV15 to TRBJ1-5; a possible D gene is TRBD1 (5 bases). V was shortened by 6 bases and J by 9 bases, with 15 bases between the two germline ends. CDR1 and CDR2 from the germline V gene are LNHNV and YYDKDF (reference sequence). The CDR3 is 13 amino acids. CDR3 amino acids: CATSPDIQWPQHF. The CDR3 coding sequence is TGTGCCACCAGTCCGGACATTCAATGGCCCCAGCATTTT.

On this clone: Germline and junction disagree at one end, which may indicate a read error. The V and J genes are TRBV7-9 and TRBJ1-2, with D maybe TRBD1 (5 bases). Germline V gene lookup returns CDR1 SEHNR and CDR2 FQNEAQ (reference sequence). The CDR3 extends over 15 amino acids. CDR3 in amino acids: CSSSLGDFTADGYTF. The CDR3 DNA reads as TGTTCCAGCAGCTTAGGGGACTTTACGGCCGATGGCTACACCTTC.

This clone was recorded only once. The chain joins TRBV5-1 to TRBJ2-3; D gene unclear. This CDR3 comprises 16 residues. CDR1 SGHRS and CDR2 YFSETQ come from the germline V gene. Trimming stripped 7 bases from V and 0 bases from J, with 18 bases between. This CDR3 reads CASSTPLEQSTDTQYF. The CDR3 region has the DNA TGCGCCAGCTCCACCCCCCTAGAGCAAAGCACAGATACGCAGTATTTT.

The chain combines TRBV7-9 with TRBJ2-1, with TRBD1 identical over 9 bases. Germline trimming cut 4 bases from V and 7 bases from J; bases unmatched to any gene: 5. This CDR3 comprises 14 residues. Germline V gene lookup returns CDR1 SEHNR and CDR2 FQNEAQ (reference sequence). The CDR3: CASSSGTGWNEQFF. The DNA of the CDR3 is TGTGCCAGCAGCTCCGGGACAGGGTGGAATGAGCAGTTCTTC.

In this sample, this clone turned up once. The V gene is TRBV4-1, the J gene TRBJ1-2; TRBD1 might be the D (5 bases). The CDR3 runs 13 residues. The V and J ends lost 2 bases and 5 bases respectively, with 9 bases between them. Germline CDR1 is MGHRA and CDR2 is YSYEKL. CDR3 loop: CASSQSQGYGYTF. As DNA, the CDR3 is TGCGCCAGCAGCCAATCCCAGGGATATGGCTACACCTTC.

V usage is TRBV7-9 and J usage is TRBJ1-1; no clear D gene. The germline V gene has CDR1 SEHNR and CDR2 FQNEAQ (reference sequence). Between the trimmed V and J ends, which lost 1 base and 5 bases, there was a span of 5 bases. The length of the CDR3 is 12 residues. The CDR3 nucleotides are TGTGCCAGCAGCTTAGATCGGACTGAAGCTTTCTTT. Translated: CASSLDRTEAFF.

This clone was observed a few times. This chain links TRBV2 with TRBJ1-2; D not certain. V shed 4 bases and J shed 5 bases, with 5 bases lying between them. Germline values: CDR1 SNHLY, CDR2 FYNNEI. CDR3 length: 11 residues. CDR3 nucleotide sequence: TGTGCCAGCAGTGGGAGTTATGGCTACACCTTC. Its translation is CASSGSYGYTF.

The V and J genes are TRBV27 and TRBJ1-2; 9 nucleotides align to TRBD1. Germline trimming cut 2 bases from V and 2 bases from J; bases unmatched to any gene: 0. The CDR3 is made up of 14 amino acids. Germline V gene lookup returns CDR1 MNHEY and CDR2 SMNVEV (reference sequence). The DNA for the CDR3 is TGTGCCAGCAGTTTAGGGACAGGGAACTATGGCTACACCTTC. Encoded protein: CASSLGTGNYGYTF.

The J gene is TRBJ2-7, the V gene TRBV11-2; D perhaps matches TRBD2 (6 bases). V shed 5 bases and J shed 0 bases, with 14 bases lying between them. This CDR3 region has 15 residues. The germline CDR1 and CDR2 sequences are SGHAT and FQNNGV. CDR3 sequence reads: CASSRYRDSSYEQYF. CDR3 DNA sequence: TGTGCCAGCAGCCGATACCGGGACTCCTCCTACGAGCAGTACTTC.

This rearrangement joins TRBV6-6 to TRBJ1-1, with D maybe TRBD1 (5 bases). This CDR3 is 14 amino acids long. In germline, CDR1 is MNHNY, CDR2 SVGAGI (reference sequence). V was clipped by 0 bases and J by 2 bases, with 7 bases between them. This CDR3 reads CASSYSGTNTEAFF. The CDR3 coding sequence is TGTGCCAGCAGTTACTCGGGGACTAACACTGAAGCTTTCTTT.